This T cell receptor beta chain emerged from a study of blood T cell repertoires in COVID-19. Study in general: COVID-19 samples from acute and convalescent phases originated in the United States, Italy and Spain.

Sequencing was performed with immunoSEQ multiplex PCR; in TCRdb, only in-frame clones are kept and a portion is missing. The sample lists 85,000 to 120,000 clones, 84% occurring once. This CDR3 region has 12 residues. Trimming cost V 4 bases and J 6 bases, with 9 bases left between them. Material for sequencing was peripheral blood. The chain links TRBV12-3 or TRBV12-4 to TRBJ1-2; D is undetermined. This clonotype was sampled from a man aged 35-49 years with active or convalescent COVID-19. The CDR3 DNA follows: TGTGCCAGCAGTTCAAGCCCAAATGGCTACACCTTC. This sequence encodes CASSSSPNGYTF.